Shown below are 24 T cell receptor beta chains from a single sample sequenced in a study of control samples from healthy donors and cancer patients. Clones were sequenced by immunoSEQ multiplex PCR, and TCRdb holds only the in-frame ones, with some missing. The sample has over 100,000 clones, roughly 92% seen once. Specimen: blood. All receptors come from a man younger than 35 in good health.

The chain joins TRBV7-3 to TRBJ2-1; tentatively, D is TRBD1 (7 bases). The V gene lost 2 bases and the J gene lost 7 bases, with 12 bases spanning the gap. The germline CDR1 and CDR2 sequences are SGHTA and FQGTGA. The CDR3 length is 14 residues. The CDR3 spells CASSLGSGGNEQFF. The CDR3 DNA reads TGTGCCAGCAGCTTAGGGTCAGGGGGGAATGAGCAGTTCTTC.

The J gene is TRBJ2-1, the V gene TRBV27, with D perhaps TRBD1 (6 bases). V was clipped by 3 bases and J by 6 bases, with 12 bases between them. This CDR3 contains 14 residues. The germline CDR1 and CDR2 sequences are MNHEY and SMNVEV (reference sequence). The CDR3 region is CASSFDRTLNEQFF. The CDR3 DNA sequence: TGTGCCAGCAGTTTCGACAGGACCCTCAATGAGCAGTTCTTC.

This chain connects TRBV27 to TRBJ2-2; D gene ambiguous. V was cut by 4 bases and J by 1 base, with 4 bases left in between. The CDR3 is made up of 13 amino acids. Germline CDR1 MNHEY, CDR2 SMNVEV (reference sequence). CDR3: CASSYQNTGELFF. The CDR3 region has the DNA TGTGCCAGCAGTTACCAGAACACCGGGGAGCTGTTTTTT.

The V and J genes are TRBV9 and TRBJ1-3; D remains ambiguous. V was shortened by 4 bases and J by 0 bases, with 14 bases between the two germline ends. CDR1 is SGDLS and CDR2 is YYNGEE in the germline V gene. The CDR3 totals 16 residues. The DNA for the CDR3 is TGTGCCAGCAGCCCGGCACAGCCATTCTCTGGAAACACCATATATTTT. Its protein product is CASSPAQPFSGNTIYF.

The J gene is TRBJ1-3, the V gene TRBV7-7, with D maybe TRBD1 (5 bases). The V end lost 5 bases, the J end lost 0 bases, and 11 bases lay between the germline ends. The CDR3 totals 15 residues. In germline, CDR1 is SSHAT, CDR2 FNYEAQ (reference sequence). This CDR3 is CASSPGGISGNTIYF. The CDR3 bases are TGTGCCAGCAGCCCGGGGGGGATCTCTGGAAACACCATATATTTT.

This clone was recorded at least ten times. The V and J genes are TRBV28 and TRBJ1-2, with 7 positions matching TRBD1. Germline V lookup: CDR1 MDHEN, CDR2 SYDVKM. This CDR3 contains 14 residues. The V gene end was trimmed by 7 bases and the J gene end by 5 bases; junction bases not matched to a gene: 10. In DNA, the CDR3 is TGTGCCAGCACCATAGACAGGGCCCATTATGGCTACACCTTC. It codes for CASTIDRAHYGYTF.

The rearrangement links TRBV5-4 to TRBJ2-5, with TRBD2 matching 14 bases. Unmatched junction bases numbered 6, after V lost 4 bases and J lost 1 base. CDR3 length: 17 residues. Germline V CDR1 and CDR2: SGHNT, YYREEE (reference sequence). The CDR3 protein is CASSPGLAGGPQETQYF. The CDR3 nucleotides are TGTGCCAGCAGCCCCGGACTAGCGGGGGGCCCCCAAGAGACCCAGTACTTC. The full variable domain, rest sourced from reference TRBV5-4 and TRBJ2-5, is ETGVTQSPTHLIKTRGQQVTLRCSSQSGHNTVSWYQQALGQGPQFIFQYYREEENGRGNFPPRFSGLQFPNYSSELNVNALELDDSALYLCASSPGLAGGPQETQYFGPGTRLLVL.

This clone appeared a single time. The rearrangement joins TRBV3-1 (or the pseudogene TRBV3-2) to TRBJ2-3, with 11 bases fitting TRBD2. The CDR3 has 18 amino acids. Germline loops: CDR1 LGHDT, CDR2 YNNKEL (reference sequence). Trimming took 0 bases from V and 5 from J; bases not matched to a gene: 10. CDR3 sequence reads: CASSQDRLAGGSVDTQYF. The CDR3 coding sequence is TGTGCCAGCAGCCAAGATCGGCTAGCGGGGGGCTCGGTAGATACGCAGTATTTT.

The rearrangement joins TRBV5-1 to TRBJ1-5; possibly TRBD1 for D (6 bases). Trimming shortened V by 3 bases and J by 4 bases, and 11 bases separated the two germline ends. The length of the CDR3 is 14 residues. In germline, CDR1 is SGHRS, CDR2 YFSETQ. The CDR3 loop is CASSSGQPNQPQHF. DNA for the CDR3: TGCGCCAGCAGCTCCGGACAGCCAAATCAGCCCCAGCATTTT.

This clone has only one observation. The V call is TRBV21-1, the J call TRBJ2-7; TRBD1, the D gene given by the table, was not confirmed from the DNA. TRBV21-1 is marked as a pseudogene. The CDR3 length is 15 residues. The CDR3 DNA reads as TGTGCCAGCAGCAAAGGGCGGGACAGCTCCTACGAGCAGTACTTC. This sequence encodes CASSKGRDSSYEQYF.

J is TRBJ2-1 and V is TRBV14; 9 bases line up with TRBD2. Germline CDR1 and CDR2: SGHDN and FVKESK. The CDR3 extends over 17 amino acids. J lost 2 bases, V lost 3 bases, and 8 bases had no gene match. The CDR3 DNA is TGTGCCAGCAGCCACGGGAGGCGGGGGGGCCCCTACAATGAGCAGTTCTTC. Translated: CASSHGRRGGPYNEQFF.

This sequence joins TRBV15 and TRBJ1-4; no firm D call. Germline CDR1 LNHNV, CDR2 YYDKDF (reference sequence). The germline V and J ends were trimmed by 0 bases and 5 bases, with 13 bases remaining between them. The CDR3 has 16 amino acids. The CDR3 bases are TGTGCCACCAGCAGAGAGGCCCCAGGTGCGAATGAAAAACTGTTTTTT. Its translation: CATSREAPGANEKLFF. Variable domain in full (rest from reference TRBV15 and TRBJ1-4): DAMVIQNPRYQVTQFGKPVTLSCSQTLNHNVMYWYQQKSSQAPKLLFHYYDKDFNNEADTPDNFQSRRPNTSFCFLDIRSPGLGDTAMYLCATSREAPGANEKLFFGSGTQLSVL.

CDR3 coding DNA: TGTGCCAGTAGTGACCCTTCCGGGACAGGGGGCTATTCCAACTATGGCTACACCTTC. Its translation: CASSDPSGTGGYSNYGYTF. The chain joins TRBV19 to TRBJ1-2; 12 bases line up with TRBD1. The J segment lost 2 bases and the V segment lost 5 bases, leaving 15 bases of the junction unmatched. Germline CDR1 LNHDA, CDR2 SQIVND (reference sequence). The CDR3 is 19 residues long.

This clone was seen just once. The chain is built from TRBV5-4 and TRBJ1-6; 10 nucleotides align to TRBD1. The CDR3 is made up of 18 amino acids. Germline CDR1 is SGHNT and CDR2 is YYREEE (reference sequence). V lost 3 bases and J lost 2; bases outside the gene matches: 8. In nucleotides, the CDR3 is TGTGCCAGCAGCTCCTCGAAGACAGGGGGCGCCTATAATTCACCCCTCCACTTT. This codes for CASSSSKTGGAYNSPLHF.

This clone was counted only a few times. The chain employs TRBV5-4 and TRBJ1-2; a weak D match, TRBD1 (5 bases). This CDR3 spans 14 amino acids. V was pared by 4 bases and J by 2 bases, with 12 bases between. Germline CDR1 reads SGHNT; CDR2 reads YYREEE (reference sequence). CDR3 sequence reads: CASSPGRMNYGYTF. Here the CDR3 DNA reads TGTGCCAGCAGCCCGGGACGTATGAACTATGGCTACACCTTC.

The rearrangement links TRBV7-9 to TRBJ2-5; tentatively, D is TRBD1 (6 bases). V lost 5 bases and J 3 bases, leaving 19 bases between the germline ends. The CDR3 consists of 16 residues. Germline V CDR1 and CDR2: SEHNR, FQNEAQ (reference sequence). CDR3: CASSPPGQGGKETQYF. The CDR3 DNA is TGTGCCAGCAGCCCCCCGGGACAAGGAGGAAAAGAGACCCAGTACTTC. Full variable domain (remainder filled in from reference TRBV7-9 and TRBJ2-5): DTGVSQNPRHKITKRGQNVTFRCDPISEHNRLYWYRQTLGQGPEFLTYFQNEAQLEKSRLLSDRFSAERPKGSFSTLEIQRTEQGDSAMYLCASSPPGQGGKETQYFGPGTRLLVL.

V and J are TRBV24-1 and TRBJ2-1; either TRBD1 or TRBD2 may fit D (5 bases each). The CDR3 sequence is 13 residues long. From germline, CDR1 is KGHDR and CDR2 SFDVKD. Trimming cost V 7 bases and J 8 bases, with 14 bases left between them. CDR3 in amino acids: CATSRRDGDEQFF. The CDR3 nucleotides are TGTGCCACCAGCCGCAGGGACGGGGATGAGCAGTTCTTC.

The rearrangement links TRBV4-1 to TRBJ2-2, with a possible D match to TRBD2 (5 bases). Germline V CDR1 and CDR2: MGHRA, YSYEKL. V was cut by 0 bases and J by 3 bases, with 11 bases left in between. This CDR3 is 16 amino acids long. The DNA of the CDR3 is TGCGCCAGCAGCCAAGATCGGGGTATCGACACCGGGGAGCTGTTTTTT. It encodes CASSQDRGIDTGELFF.

The rearrangement links TRBV19 to TRBJ1-3, with D possibly matching TRBD1 (5 bases). Germline V CDR1 and CDR2: LNHDA, SQIVND (reference sequence). This CDR3 is 17 amino acids long. Deletions cut 5 bases from V and 0 bases from J, with 17 bases between. This CDR3 is CASSARRTFNSGNTIYF. CDR3 nucleotide sequence: TGTGCCAGTAGTGCGCGGAGGACATTTAACTCTGGAAACACCATATATTTT.

The V call is TRBV19, the J call TRBJ1-2; no definite D call. The length of the CDR3 is 15 residues. The V and J ends lost 6 bases and 4 bases respectively, with 18 bases between them. Germline V CDR1 and CDR2: LNHDA, SQIVND (reference sequence). The CDR3 DNA sequence: TGTGCCAGTAGCTACCCCTCAGGCAGCTCCTATGGCTACACCTTC. Amino acids: CASSYPSGSSYGYTF.

The V and J genes are TRBV9 and TRBJ1-1; 9 bases line up with TRBD1. After removal of 0 bases from V and 4 bases from J, the junction contained 4 bases not matched to a gene. The V gene's germline CDR1 is SGDLS and CDR2 YYNGEE. This CDR3 has 15 residues. In nucleotides, the CDR3 is TGTGCCAGCAGCGTAGTCCTGACAGGGGGCACTGAAGCTTTCTTT. It encodes CASSVVLTGGTEAFF. Full variable domain (outside the CDR3, taken from reference TRBV9 and TRBJ1-1): DSGVTQTPKHLITATGQRVTLRCSPRSGDLSVYWYQQSLDQGLQFLIQYYNGEERAKGNILERFSAQQFPDLHSELNLSSLELGDSALYFCASSVVLTGGTEAFFGQGTRLTVV.

V gene TRBV28 combines with J gene TRBJ1-2; D is uncertain. This CDR3 comprises 12 residues. V lost 1 base to trimming and J lost 8 bases, with 8 bases between them. Per germline, CDR1 MDHEN and CDR2 SYDVKM. CDR3 coding DNA: TGTGCCAGCAGTTTATCGTCCTTAGGCTACACCTTC. It specifies CASSLSSLGYTF.

V gene TRBV5-1 combines with J gene TRBJ2-7; 9 positions match TRBD1. The CDR3 runs 14 residues. J lost 3 bases, V lost 4 bases, and 5 bases had no gene match. CDR1 is SGHRS, CDR2 YFSETQ, per germline. The CDR3 is CASSRTGVNYEQYF. In DNA, the CDR3 is TGCGCCAGCAGCCGGACAGGGGTCAACTACGAGCAGTACTTC.

The rearrangement uses TRBV7-2 and TRBJ2-2, with TRBD2 matching 8 bases. The V gene's germline CDR1 is SGHTA and CDR2 FQGNSA. The J segment lost 6 bases and the V segment lost 5 bases, leaving 14 bases of the junction unmatched. The CDR3 spans 17 residues. This CDR3 is CASSATGTSVTAGELFF. The CDR3 nucleotides read TGTGCCAGCAGCGCTACCGGGACTAGTGTTACGGCCGGGGAGCTGTTTTTT.